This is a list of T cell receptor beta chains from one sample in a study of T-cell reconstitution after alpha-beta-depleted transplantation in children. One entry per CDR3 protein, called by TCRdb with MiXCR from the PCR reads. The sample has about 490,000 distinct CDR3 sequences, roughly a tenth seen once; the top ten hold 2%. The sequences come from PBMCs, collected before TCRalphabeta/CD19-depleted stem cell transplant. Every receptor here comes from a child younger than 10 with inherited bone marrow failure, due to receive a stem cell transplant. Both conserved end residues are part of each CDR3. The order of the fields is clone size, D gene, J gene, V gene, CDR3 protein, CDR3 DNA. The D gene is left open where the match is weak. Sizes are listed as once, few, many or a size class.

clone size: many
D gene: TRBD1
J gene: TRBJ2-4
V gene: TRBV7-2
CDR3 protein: CASSLGTGVAKNIQYF
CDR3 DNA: TGTGCCAGCAGCTTAGGGACAGGGGTAGCCAAAAACATTCAGTACTTC

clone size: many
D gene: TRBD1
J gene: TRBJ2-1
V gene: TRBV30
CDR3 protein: CAFQGQGTYNEQFF
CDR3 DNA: TGTGCCTTTCAAGGACAGGGGACATACAATGAGCAGTTCTTC

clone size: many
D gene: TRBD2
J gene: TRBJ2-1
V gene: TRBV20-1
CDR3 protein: CSARDHSGRETYNEQFF
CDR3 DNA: TGCAGTGCTAGAGATCATAGCGGGAGAGAAACCTACAATGAGCAGTTCTTC

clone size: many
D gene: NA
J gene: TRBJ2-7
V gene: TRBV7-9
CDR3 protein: CASSPTRAHEQYF
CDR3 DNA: TGTGCCAGCAGCCCGACTCGTGCCCACGAGCAGTACTTC

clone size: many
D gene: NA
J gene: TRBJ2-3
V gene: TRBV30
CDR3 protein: CAWSVFPGATTSTDTQYF
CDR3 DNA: TGTGCCTGGAGTGTATTTCCCGGGGCAACCACTAGCACAGATACGCAGTATTTT

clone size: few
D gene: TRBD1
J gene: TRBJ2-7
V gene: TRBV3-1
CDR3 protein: CASSPEGQGPYEQYF
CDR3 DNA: TGTGCCAGCAGCCCCGAAGGACAGGGCCCCTACGAGCAGTACTTC

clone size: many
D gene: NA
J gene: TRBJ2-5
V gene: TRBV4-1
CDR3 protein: CASSQDRRPQETQYF
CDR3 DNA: TGCGCCAGCAGCCAAGATCGCCGCCCTCAAGAGACCCAGTACTTC

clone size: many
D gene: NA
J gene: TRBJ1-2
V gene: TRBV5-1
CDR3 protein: CASSLGQVGVYGYTF
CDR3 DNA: TGCGCCAGCAGCTTGGGACAGGTGGGGGTCTATGGCTACACCTTC

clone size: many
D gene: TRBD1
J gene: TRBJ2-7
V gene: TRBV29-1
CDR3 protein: CSAGQGDSYEQYF
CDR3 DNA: TGCAGCGCAGGACAGGGGGATTCCTACGAGCAGTACTTC

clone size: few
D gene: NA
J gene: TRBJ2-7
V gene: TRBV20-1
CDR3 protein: CSARDSGEPRAYEQYF
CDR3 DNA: TGCAGTGCTAGAGATTCGGGGGAGCCTCGCGCCTACGAGCAGTACTTC

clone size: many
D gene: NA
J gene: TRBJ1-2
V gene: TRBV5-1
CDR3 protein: CASSLVAGEGVGGYTF
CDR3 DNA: TGCGCCAGCAGCTTGGTCGCGGGGGAAGGGGTCGGTGGCTACACCTTC

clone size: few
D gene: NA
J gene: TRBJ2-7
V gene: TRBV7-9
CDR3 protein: CASSFRDSIEQYF
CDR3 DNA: TGTGCCAGCAGCTTCCGGGACTCGATCGAGCAGTACTTC

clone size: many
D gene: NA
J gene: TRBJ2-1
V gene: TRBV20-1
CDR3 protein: CSAKSGSQFF
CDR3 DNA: TGCAGTGCTAAAAGTGGGAGTCAGTTCTTC

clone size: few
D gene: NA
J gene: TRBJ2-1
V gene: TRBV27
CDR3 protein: CASSFGLEQFF
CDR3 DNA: TGTGCCAGCAGTTTCGGACTCGAGCAGTTCTTC

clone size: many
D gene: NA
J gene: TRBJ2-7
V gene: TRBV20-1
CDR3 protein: CSARGVLYEQYF
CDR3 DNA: TGCAGTGCTAGAGGGGTCCTCTACGAGCAGTACTTC